The entry below gives a single T cell receptor beta chain sequence along with its context. This sample was taken from a study of blood T cell repertoires in COVID-19. There are 15 residues in the CDR3. The V and J ends lost 7 bases and 6 bases, in that order; junction bases with no gene match: 11. Germline CDR1 and CDR2: SEHNR and FQNEAQ (reference sequence). Produced via immunoSEQ multiplex PCR; TCRdb's table is partial and in-frame only. The sample lists about 180,000 clones; 80% were seen once. Exposed study participants had met a COVID-19 case within 2 weeks before entry. This chain joins TRBV7-9 and TRBJ2-3, with 9 bases that match TRBD2. The source is a man aged 55 to 69 who had been exposed to COVID-19. The sequencing input was PBMCs or T cells enriched from blood (not recorded which). CDR3 protein: CASTLGGGRGDTQYF. CDR3 nucleotide sequence: TGTGCCAGCACCCTAGGAGGCGGGAGGGGTGATACGCAGTATTTT.